This entry lists 13 T cell receptor beta chains sequenced from one sample in a study of blood T cell repertoires in COVID-19. Assay used: immunoSEQ multiplex PCR; TCRdb lists only in-frame clones, some missing. The sample yields tens of thousands of clones, around three quarters seen once. Sequenced: peripheral blood. The receptors shown here come from a woman between 65 and 79 years old with acute or convalescent COVID-19.

This clone has only one observation. The chain couples TRBV24-1 to TRBJ2-3; 8 bases line up with TRBD1. The CDR3 extends over 15 amino acids. With V trimmed by 3 bases and J by 3 bases, 4 bases remained unmatched. CDR1 KGHDR and CDR2 SFDVKD come from the germline V gene. CDR3 coding DNA: TGTGCCACCAGTGATGGACAGGGAGAGACAGATACGCAGTATTTT. It translates to CATSDGQGETDTQYF.

The chain links TRBV5-1 to TRBJ1-3; D is unclear. Germline-derived CDR1 and CDR2 are SGHRS and YFSETQ. V was clipped by 5 bases and J by 9 bases, with 15 bases between them. There are 13 residues in the CDR3. The CDR3 here is CASRPLLGSTIYF. The CDR3 nucleotides read TGCGCCAGCAGGCCCCTCCTAGGTTCCACCATATATTTT.

The V call is TRBV11-3, the J call TRBJ2-2; 8 bases align to TRBD1. The V segment lost 10 bases and the J segment 4 bases; nucleotides outside the gene matches: 11. From germline, CDR1 is SGHNT and CDR2 YENEEA. The CDR3 has 15 amino acids. The CDR3 DNA reads TGTGCCACCGCCCCAGGGGGCTCGGGCACCGGGGAGCTGTTTTTT. The encoded protein is CATAPGGSGTGELFF.

This clone was detected a few times. The rearrangement joins TRBV29-1 to TRBJ1-2, with no clear D. The germline V and J ends were trimmed by 2 bases and 5 bases, with 15 bases remaining between them. Germline loops: CDR1 SQVTM, CDR2 ANQGSEA. The CDR3 extends over 14 amino acids. CDR3 DNA: TGCAGCGTTGAAACCCCGCTCCAGTCATATGGCTACACCTTC. Protein: CSVETPLQSYGYTF.

This chain connects TRBV2 to TRBJ2-1, with a tentative D call TRBD2 (6 bases). With 10 bases removed from V and 4 bases from J, the gap between germline ends came to 23 bases. CDR1 SNHLY and CDR2 FYNNEI come from the germline V gene. The CDR3 consists of 16 residues. The CDR3 sequence: CANTGWTKSGYNEQFF. The CDR3 coding sequence is TGTGCCAACACGGGTTGGACTAAGTCCGGGTACAATGAGCAGTTCTTC.

The J gene is TRBJ2-1, the V gene TRBV5-6, with D possibly matching TRBD2 (6 bases). The germline V gene encodes CDR1 SGHDT and CDR2 YYEEEE. The CDR3 length is 13 residues. Between the trimmed V and J ends, which lost 1 base and 8 bases, there was a span of 10 bases. The CDR3 DNA reads as TGTGCCAGCAGCTTGACTAGCTCGGATGAGCAGTTCTTC. Amino acids: CASSLTSSDEQFF.

As DNA, the CDR3 is TGTGCCAGCAGCTGGGGACAGCAAGAGACCCAGTACTTC. Translation: CASSWGQQETQYF. The chain has TRBV7-9 and TRBJ2-5, with 7 bases identical to TRBD1. CDR1 SEHNR and CDR2 FQNEAQ come from the germline V gene (reference sequence). V was clipped by 4 bases and J by 2 bases; unmatched bases: 1. The CDR3 sequence is 13 residues long.

The chain is built from TRBV7-8 and TRBJ1-4, with D hard to call. The CDR3 is 17 residues long. CDR1 and CDR2 from the germline V gene are SGHVS and FQNEAQ. V lost 0 bases, J lost 2 bases, and 13 bases lay in between. For the CDR3, the DNA is TGTGCCAGCAGCTTAGCGCTTCGTTACAGTACTAATGAAAAACTGTTTTTT. It translates to CASSLALRYSTNEKLFF.

The rearrangement uses TRBV24-1 and TRBJ2-3; D may be TRBD2 (6 bases). The V and J ends lost 4 bases and 6 bases respectively, with 7 bases between them. The CDR3 runs to 12 residues. Germline CDR1 reads KGHDR; CDR2 reads SFDVKD. The CDR3 loop reads CATSEAGDTQYF. The CDR3 DNA is TGTGCCACCAGTGAGGCGGGGGATACGCAGTATTTT.

This clone has just one count. A junction end diverges from the germline sequence, so it may reflect a read error. J is TRBJ1-5 and V is TRBV2; 10 bases fit TRBD1. Germline-derived CDR1 and CDR2 are SNHLY and FYNNEI. The CDR3 is 15 residues long. The CDR3 spells CASSPLTGGKQPQHF. The CDR3, as DNA: TGTGCCAGCAGTCCTTTGACAGGGGGCAAACAGCCCCAGCATTTT.

The V gene is TRBV11-2, the J gene TRBJ1-1; D gene ambiguous. The CDR3 is 15 residues long. Per germline, CDR1 SGHAT and CDR2 FQNNGV. V gave up 3 bases and J gave up 4 bases, with 15 bases separating them. Here the CDR3 DNA reads TGTGCCAGCAGCTTTCCTAGGGCGCGGGCCACTGAAGCTTTCTTT. Protein: CASSFPRARATEAFF.

The rearrangement joins TRBV4-1 to TRBJ2-1; D is undetermined. Germline-derived CDR1 and CDR2 are MGHRA and YSYEKL. This CDR3 is built from 15 residues. Trimming cost V 4 bases and J 3 bases, with 13 bases left between them. CDR3 in DNA: TGCGCCAGCAGCCTTGTTGTGGCTGGCTACAATGAGCAGTTCTTC. Its translation: CASSLVVAGYNEQFF.

The chain links TRBV2 to TRBJ1-4, with 10 bases matching TRBD1. V was pared by 9 bases and J by 8 bases, with 6 bases of the junction left unmatched. There are 13 residues in the CDR3. Per germline, CDR1 SNHLY and CDR2 FYNNEI. The CDR3 bases are TGTGCCAGGAGGGACAGGGGCGGGGAAAAACTGTTTTTT. Its translation: CARRDRGGEKLFF. Full variable domain (outside the CDR3, taken from reference TRBV2 and TRBJ1-4): EPEVTQTPSHQVTQMGQEVILRCVPISNHLYFYWYRQILGQKVEFLVSFYNNEISEKSEIFDDQFSVERPDGSNFTLKIRSTKLEDSAMYFCARRDRGGEKLFFGSGTQLSVL.